These T cell receptor beta chains were read from a single sample in a study of T-cell reconstitution after alpha-beta-depleted transplantation in children. TCRdb itself ran the PCR reads through MiXCR, one entry per CDR3 protein. The sample shows fewer than 1 million distinct CDR3 sequences, roughly 15% of them seen only once. The source material was PBMCs, mostly from graft donor cells, sampled 360 days after TCRalphabeta/CD19-depleted stem cell transplant. Every receptor here comes from a male patient younger than 18 who had a stem cell transplant for acute lymphoblastic leukemia, so the T cells may come from the graft donor. CDR3s include the opening cysteine and the closing phenylalanine or tryptophan. The order of the fields is D gene, J gene, V gene, clone size, CDR3 DNA, CDR3 protein. The D gene is left open where the match is weak. Expanded clones get a size class; other rows say once, few or many, or leave the size out.

D: -
J: TRBJ2-3
V: TRBV11-1
size: many
DNA: TGTGCCAGCAGCATCGGACTCTTTCCTAGCACAGATACGCAGTATTTT
CDR3: CASSIGLFPSTDTQYF

D: -
J: TRBJ1-3
V: TRBV25-1
size: few
DNA: TGTGCCAGCAGTGAATCGGGACTCCGAGGGTACACCATATATTTT
CDR3: CASSESGLRGYTIYF

D: TRBD1
J: TRBJ2-1
V: TRBV5-1
size: many
DNA: TGCGCCAGCAGCCGGGGACAGCTGGCCTCCTACAATGAGCAGTTCTTC
CDR3: CASSRGQLASYNEQFF

D: -
J: TRBJ2-1
V: TRBV5-1
size: -
DNA: TGCGCCACCTCCGGGCTACTCCAGGATGAGCAGTTCTTC
CDR3: CATSGLLQDEQFF

D: -
J: TRBJ1-2
V: TRBV5-1
size: many
DNA: TGCGCCAGCAGCTTTGCGCTAAGTCGGGGCTATGGCTACACCTTC
CDR3: CASSFALSRGYGYTF

D: TRBD2
J: TRBJ2-5
V: TRBV4-1
size: -
DNA: TGCGCCAGCAGCCAAGAGAACCCGGGAGGAGAGACCCAGTACTTC
CDR3: CASSQENPGGETQYF

D: TRBD2
J: TRBJ2-5
V: TRBV11-2
size: -
DNA: TGTGCCAGCAGCTCCTACCTTAGCGGGAGATCTAAGAGGAAGACCCAGTACTTC
CDR3: CASSSYLSGRSKRKTQYF

D: -
J: TRBJ1-1
V: TRBV5-1
size: -
DNA: TGCGCCAGCAGCTTGATTGCAGGGAACACTGAAGCTTTCTTT
CDR3: CASSLIAGNTEAFF

D: -
J: TRBJ1-1
V: TRBV4-1
size: few
DNA: TGCGCCAGCAGCCCCCTCCTGGGCACTGAAGCTTTCTTT
CDR3: CASSPLLGTEAFF

D: -
J: TRBJ1-1
V: TRBV20-1
size: few
DNA: TGCAGTGCTAGAGATAAGGGCAGTTCGAACACTGAAGCTTTCTTT
CDR3: CSARDKGSSNTEAFF

D: -
J: TRBJ2-5
V: TRBV7-9
size: -
DNA: TGTGCCAGCAGCTTTGGGGTGCGCGCAGGAGGAGAGACCCAGTACTTC
CDR3: CASSFGVRAGGETQYF